Below, 13 T cell receptor beta chains from the same sample are listed, as sequenced in a study of vaccination and CD4 T cells after COVID-19. With the Oncomine TCR Beta short-read assay, DNA from cultured CD4+ T cells was sequenced. TCRdb independently ran MiXCR on the PCR reads; one entry per CDR3 protein. The repertoire has about 9,800 distinct CDR3 sequences, roughly two fifths of them found once; the top ten carry around 12%. The antigens these receptors bind are not known. Specified treatment: approximately 9-day PBMC culture with coronavirus spike peptide pools or control peptides (ViraFEST assay). Samples of CD4+ T cells were obtained from the unexposed donor before the COVID-19 pandemic (2011-2018). The sample taken for sequencing was CD4+ T cells from blood, cultured in vitro. The receptors were gathered from a human donor in good health.

V usage is TRBV27 and J usage is TRBJ1-2; possible D gene TRBD1, 5 bases. Looked up from germline, CDR1 is MNHEY and CDR2 is SMNVEV (reference sequence). Trimming left V 6 bases short and J 4 bases short, with 15 bases between. There are 14 residues in the CDR3. The CDR3 sequence: CASRAGLPSYGYTF. In DNA form, the CDR3 reads TGTGCCAGCAGGGCAGGGCTTCCTAGCTATGGCTACACCTTC.

The gene calls are TRBV7-6 and TRBJ2-7; tentatively, D is TRBD1 or TRBD2 (5 bases each). Trimming left V 5 bases short and J 4 bases short, with 12 bases between. The CDR3 extends over 13 amino acids. Germline V lookup: CDR1 SGHVS, CDR2 FNYEAQ. CDR3 in amino acids: CASSRGRLYEQYF. The CDR3, as DNA: TGTGCCAGCAGCCGGGGACGGCTTTACGAGCAGTACTTC.

The chain recombines TRBV19 with TRBJ1-5, with D perhaps matching TRBD1 (6 bases). Germline V gene sequence: CDR1 LNHDA, CDR2 SQIVND (reference sequence). The CDR3 extends over 16 amino acids. Trimming took 6 bases from V and 6 from J, leaving 21 bases between them. The CDR3, as DNA: TGTGCCAGTAGCGATAAAAGGACAGCGTCAGGTCAGCCCCAGCATTTT. Translation: CASSDKRTASGQPQHF. Looking up the rest from reference TRBV19 and TRBJ1-5 gives the full variable domain: DGGITQSPKYLFRKEGQNVTLSCEQNLNHDAMYWYRQDPGQGLRLIYYSQIVNDFQKGDIAEGYSVSREKKESFPLTVTSAQKNPTAFYLCASSDKRTASGQPQHFGDGTRLSIL.

Only a few counts were recorded for this clonotype. CDR3 sequence: CASSLRDGTNTEAFF. CDR3 nucleotide sequence: TGCGCCAGCAGCCTACGCGATGGGACGAACACTGAAGCTTTCTTT. The chain couples TRBV5-1 to TRBJ1-1, with a weak D call TRBD1 (5 bases). CDR3 size: 15 residues. Trimming stripped 4 bases from V and 1 base from J, with 14 bases between. Per germline, CDR1 SGHRS and CDR2 YFSETQ.

This clonotype was seen only once. This chain links TRBV19 with TRBJ1-3; D is unclear. The CDR3 length is 14 residues. V lost 6 bases and J lost 0, with 9 bases in between. CDR1 is LNHDA and CDR2 is SQIVND in the germline V gene (reference sequence). The CDR3 loop reads CASRRPGSGNTIYF. DNA of the CDR3: TGTGCCAGTAGGAGACCAGGCTCTGGAAACACCATATATTTT. The whole variable domain, remainder taken from reference TRBV19 and TRBJ1-3, is DGGITQSPKYLFRKEGQNVTLSCEQNLNHDAMYWYRQDPGQGLRLIYYSQIVNDFQKGDIAEGYSVSREKKESFPLTVTSAQKNPTAFYLCASRRPGSGNTIYFGEGSWLTVV.

This clonotype has a handful of counts. The V gene is TRBV6-1, the J gene TRBJ1-2; D is uncertain. This CDR3 is built from 13 residues. Germline CDR1 MNHNS, CDR2 SASEGT. Between the trimmed V and J ends, which lost 7 bases and 4 bases, there was a span of 13 bases. CDR3 loop: CASTGSLFYGYTF. CDR3 in DNA: TGTGCCAGCACCGGGAGCCTTTTCTATGGCTACACCTTC.

The V and J genes are TRBV27 and TRBJ2-7; TRBD1 or TRBD2 may be the D gene (5 bases each). The V gene lost 6 bases and the J gene lost 4 bases, with 22 bases spanning the gap. The CDR3 spans 16 residues. Looked up from germline, CDR1 is MNHEY and CDR2 is SMNVEV (reference sequence). The CDR3 DNA follows: TGTGCCAGCAGAACAGGACTTATACCCGGGATATACGAGCAGTACTTC. Translation: CASRTGLIPGIYEQYF.

This sequence joins TRBV7-2 and TRBJ2-7; a weak D match, TRBD1 (5 bases). CDR1 and CDR2 (germline): SGHTA, FQGNSA. The CDR3 runs 15 residues. V was clipped by 6 bases and J by 0 bases, with 15 bases between them. CDR3: CASSYGQTPSYEQYF. The CDR3, as DNA: TGTGCCAGCAGTTACGGACAAACGCCCTCCTACGAGCAGTACTTC. Complete variable domain (other parts from reference TRBV7-2 and TRBJ2-7): GAGVSQSPSNKVTEKGKDVELRCDPISGHTALYWYRQSLGQGLEFLIYFQGNSAPDKSGLPSDRFSAERTGGSVSTLTIQRTQQEDSAVYLCASSYGQTPSYEQYFGPGTRLTVT.

The chain carries TRBV7-9 and TRBJ2-7, with 8 bases that match TRBD1. The V gene end was trimmed by 3 bases and the J gene end by 2 bases; junction bases not matched to a gene: 6. The CDR3 contains 15 residues. Germline V gene data show CDR1 as SEHNR and CDR2 as FQNEAQ (reference sequence). CDR3 sequence (DNA): TGTGCCAGCAGCTTCCGGGACAGGTCGCCCTACGAGCAGTACTTC. Its translation is CASSFRDRSPYEQYF.

The chain carries TRBV7-6 and TRBJ2-1, with D tentatively TRBD2 (5 bases). Germline assignment: CDR1 SGHVS and CDR2 FNYEAQ. V was pared by 1 base and J by 5 bases, with 9 bases between. The CDR3 has 14 residues. The CDR3 sequence: CASSLVGENNEQFF. As DNA, the CDR3 is TGTGCCAGCAGCTTAGTCGGGGAGAACAATGAGCAGTTCTTC.

The chain carries TRBV7-2 and TRBJ2-5; D is undetermined. The CDR3 runs 13 residues. Trimming left V 2 bases short and J 5 bases short, with 9 bases between. The germline CDR1 and CDR2 sequences are SGHTA and FQGNSA. The CDR3 protein is CASSLMPWETQYF. The CDR3 coding sequence is TGTGCCAGCAGCTTAATGCCGTGGGAGACCCAGTACTTC.

J is TRBJ2-7 and V is TRBV12-3 or TRBV12-4; the match to TRBD2 covers 8 bases. The V and J ends lost 7 bases and 3 bases, in that order; junction bases with no gene match: 8. This CDR3 spans 14 amino acids. CDR3 protein: CASTLDSGVYEQYF. The CDR3 DNA reads TGTGCCAGCACCCTGGATAGCGGGGTCTACGAGCAGTACTTC.

J is TRBJ1-4 and V is TRBV27; maybe TRBD1 (6 bases). Trimming pared 5 bases from V and 3 bases from J, leaving 13 bases between. Germline V gives CDR1 MNHEY, CDR2 SMNVEV (reference sequence). The CDR3 runs to 15 residues. The CDR3 DNA reads as TGTGCCAGCAGTCCCCAGGGGAGGGCTAATGAAAAACTGTTTTTT. As protein: CASSPQGRANEKLFF.